A selection of T cell receptor beta chains follows, all from one sample in a study of OX40 agonist ivuxolimab in advanced cancers. The table came from immunoSEQ multiplex PCR; TCRdb's copy has only in-frame clones and leaves some out. This table holds 70,000 to 85,000 clones, 80% to 90% found once. The sequenced sample was CD4+ or CD8+ T cells sorted from blood, obtained in a trial of the OX40 agonist ivuxolimab. These receptor sequences come from an adult with an advanced solid tumor such as melanoma, head and neck, liver or kidney cancer. CDR3s include the opening cysteine and the closing phenylalanine or tryptophan. Each record gives: V gene, clone size, D gene, J gene, CDR3 DNA, CDR3 protein. D genes are given only for firm matches. Only part of the rows carry a size: once, few, many, or a class if the clone is expanded.

v_call: TRBV7-9; clone_size: .; d_call: TRBD1; j_call: TRBJ1-4; cdr3_nt: TGTGCCAGCAGCCCAGGGACAGGGAATGAAAAACTGTTTTTT; cdr3_aa: CASSPGTGNEKLFF
v_call: TRBV27; clone_size: once; d_call: .; j_call: TRBJ2-5; cdr3_nt: TGTGCCAGCAGTTTAAGGGCTAGTAGGGGGGAGACCCAGTACTTC; cdr3_aa: CASSLRASRGETQYF
v_call: TRBV28; clone_size: .; d_call: .; j_call: TRBJ1-1; cdr3_nt: TGTGCCAGCAGTCCCACCCCGGACCGGAACACTGAAGCTTTCTTT; cdr3_aa: CASSPTPDRNTEAFF
v_call: TRBV6-1; clone_size: .; d_call: .; j_call: TRBJ1-5; cdr3_nt: TGTGCCAGCAGTTTAAGGTTCAATCAGCCCCAGCATTTT; cdr3_aa: CASSLRFNQPQHF
v_call: TRBV28; clone_size: medium-sized; d_call: .; j_call: TRBJ1-2; cdr3_nt: TGTGCCAGCAGACCCACTCGCTATGGCTACACCTTC; cdr3_aa: CASRPTRYGYTF
v_call: TRBV19; clone_size: .; d_call: .; j_call: TRBJ2-1; cdr3_nt: TGTGCCAGTAGTATCCTTCGGGGGTCTTTGGATGAGCAGTTCTTC; cdr3_aa: CASSILRGSLDEQFF
v_call: TRBV7-2; clone_size: few; d_call: .; j_call: TRBJ2-1; cdr3_nt: TGTGCCAGCAGCTTGGAGCAGTTCTTC; cdr3_aa: CASSLEQFF
v_call: TRBV28; clone_size: .; d_call: .; j_call: TRBJ2-7; cdr3_nt: TGTGCCAGCGGTAATTTAAGGGGGGCAGTTGGCGAGCAGTACTTC; cdr3_aa: CASGNLRGAVGEQYF
v_call: TRBV7-2; clone_size: .; d_call: .; j_call: TRBJ2-3; cdr3_nt: TGTGCCAGCAGCTTAGGAACAGATACGCAGTATTTT; cdr3_aa: CASSLGTDTQYF
v_call: TRBV7-2; clone_size: .; d_call: .; j_call: TRBJ2-3; cdr3_nt: TGTGCCAGCAGCTTAGGGATGGGGGGAGGCGGGGAGTATTTT; cdr3_aa: CASSLGMGGGGEYF
v_call: TRBV18; clone_size: few; d_call: TRBD2; j_call: TRBJ2-4; cdr3_nt: TGTGCCAGCTCCCACGAACGCGCACGAGCCTTAGCGGGAAACATTCAGTACTTC; cdr3_aa: CASSHERARALAGNIQYF
v_call: TRBV30; clone_size: .; d_call: .; j_call: TRBJ2-1; cdr3_nt: TGTGCCTGGGCCGGGGGCAGCTCCTACAATGAGCAGTTCTTC; cdr3_aa: CAWAGGSSYNEQFF
v_call: TRBV5-1; clone_size: once; d_call: .; j_call: TRBJ2-1; cdr3_nt: TGCGCCAGCAGGGGCGCAAGTGGGGACCGGGAGTTCTTC; cdr3_aa: CASRGASGDREFF
v_call: TRBV7-2; clone_size: .; d_call: .; j_call: TRBJ1-5; cdr3_nt: TGTGCCAGCTCAGGGGATGGCAATCAGCCCCAGCATTTT; cdr3_aa: CASSGDGNQPQHF
v_call: TRBV7-2; clone_size: .; d_call: .; j_call: TRBJ1-1; cdr3_nt: TGTGCCAGCAGCTTAAAATGGCAACCGGGGACTGAAGCTTTCTTT; cdr3_aa: CASSLKWQPGTEAFF
v_call: TRBV6-6; clone_size: .; d_call: .; j_call: TRBJ1-1; cdr3_nt: TGTGCCAGCAGTTACCAGGGCGCGGCTGAAGCTTTCTTT; cdr3_aa: CASSYQGAAEAFF
v_call: TRBV6-5; clone_size: .; d_call: .; j_call: TRBJ2-7; cdr3_nt: TGTGCCAGCAGTCCTCCGGGTCTCGCCTACGAGCAGTACTTC; cdr3_aa: CASSPPGLAYEQYF
v_call: TRBV6-5; clone_size: .; d_call: .; j_call: TRBJ1-3; cdr3_nt: TGTGCCAGCAGTGGATGGGCTGGAAACACCATATATTTT; cdr3_aa: CASSGWAGNTIYF
v_call: TRBV11-2; clone_size: .; d_call: TRBD1; j_call: TRBJ1-6; cdr3_nt: TGTGCCAGCAGCTTCCTCGGACAGGGGAATTCACCCCTCCACTTT; cdr3_aa: CASSFLGQGNSPLHF
v_call: TRBV4-3; clone_size: .; d_call: TRBD2; j_call: TRBJ2-3; cdr3_nt: TGCGCCAGCAGCCAAGGCGCTAGCGGCTACACAGATACGCAGTATTTT; cdr3_aa: CASSQGASGYTDTQYF
v_call: TRBV5-1; clone_size: .; d_call: TRBD2; j_call: TRBJ2-1; cdr3_nt: TGCGCCAGCAGCCGGCTCCCAACTAGCGGGAGGGCCAATGAGCAGTTCTTC; cdr3_aa: CASSRLPTSGRANEQFF
v_call: TRBV5-5; clone_size: .; d_call: .; j_call: TRBJ2-3; cdr3_nt: TGTGCCAGCAGCTTTCGGCGACTAGAGAACACAGATACGCAGTATTTT; cdr3_aa: CASSFRRLENTDTQYF
v_call: TRBV28; clone_size: .; d_call: .; j_call: TRBJ1-2; cdr3_nt: TGTGCCAGCACCTTTGGACGGTTCTCGGGCTACACCTTC; cdr3_aa: CASTFGRFSGYTF
v_call: TRBV4-2; clone_size: once; d_call: .; j_call: TRBJ2-7; cdr3_nt: TGTGCCAGCAGCCAAGCAGCGAGGGAGCAGTACTTC; cdr3_aa: CASSQAAREQYF
v_call: TRBV9; clone_size: few; d_call: .; j_call: TRBJ2-3; cdr3_nt: TGTGCCAGCGGAAAGAGCGCAGATACGCAGTATTTT; cdr3_aa: CASGKSADTQYF
v_call: TRBV7-3; clone_size: .; d_call: TRBD2; j_call: TRBJ2-1; cdr3_nt: TGTGCCAGCAGCTTAGAGCGGGGGCCTTACAATGAGCAGTTCTTC; cdr3_aa: CASSLERGPYNEQFF
v_call: TRBV5-1; clone_size: .; d_call: .; j_call: TRBJ2-1; cdr3_nt: TGCGCCAGCAGCGGTAATGAGCAGTTCTTC; cdr3_aa: CASSGNEQFF
v_call: TRBV7-2; clone_size: once; d_call: .; j_call: TRBJ2-7; cdr3_nt: TGTGCCAGCAGCTCCCAGACAGGCGTGTTCGAGCAGTACTTC; cdr3_aa: CASSSQTGVFEQYF
v_call: TRBV9; clone_size: many; d_call: TRBD1; j_call: TRBJ2-7; cdr3_nt: TGTGCCAGCAGCCCCTCACAGGGGGAGGCTGGGAAGCAGTACTTC; cdr3_aa: CASSPSQGEAGKQYF
v_call: TRBV27; clone_size: .; d_call: TRBD1; j_call: TRBJ2-7; cdr3_nt: TGTGCCAGCAGTTTACGACCCCCAGACAGGGGAAGATACGAGCAGTACTTC; cdr3_aa: CASSLRPPDRGRYEQYF
v_call: TRBV9; clone_size: .; d_call: .; j_call: TRBJ1-3; cdr3_nt: TGTGCCAGCAGCCCAGGGTGGTCTGGAAACACCATATATTTT; cdr3_aa: CASSPGWSGNTIYF
v_call: TRBV7-8; clone_size: .; d_call: TRBD1; j_call: TRBJ2-2; cdr3_nt: TGTGCCAGCAGCTGGCTGAGACAGGGGCGGAACACCGGGGAGCTGTTTTTT; cdr3_aa: CASSWLRQGRNTGELFF
v_call: TRBV6-1; clone_size: .; d_call: TRBD2; j_call: TRBJ2-3; cdr3_nt: TGTGCCAGCAGTGACCCCGGGACTAGCGGGACAGATACGCAGTATTTT; cdr3_aa: CASSDPGTSGTDTQYF
v_call: TRBV5-4; clone_size: .; d_call: .; j_call: TRBJ2-6; cdr3_nt: TGTGCCAGCAGCCCTGGTGGGAGCTCTGGGGCCAACGTCCTGACTTTC; cdr3_aa: CASSPGGSSGANVLTF
v_call: TRBV7-8; clone_size: .; d_call: TRBD2; j_call: TRBJ2-5; cdr3_nt: TGTGCCAGCAGCTTAGCCCCTAGCGGGGGGGGGACCCAGTACTTC; cdr3_aa: CASSLAPSGGGTQYF
v_call: TRBV28; clone_size: .; d_call: TRBD1; j_call: TRBJ1-2; cdr3_nt: TGTGCCAGCAGTCCGGGGACAGGGTTTAGGTATGGCTACACCTTC; cdr3_aa: CASSPGTGFRYGYTF
v_call: TRBV2; clone_size: once; d_call: .; j_call: TRBJ1-1; cdr3_nt: TGTGCCAGCAGTGAGACCAGGGGCACTGAAGCTTTCTTT; cdr3_aa: CASSETRGTEAFF
v_call: TRBV7-6; clone_size: .; d_call: .; j_call: TRBJ1-5; cdr3_nt: TGTGCCAGCTCTAGTGGTAGCAATCAGCCCCAGCATTTT; cdr3_aa: CASSSGSNQPQHF
v_call: TRBV28; clone_size: once; d_call: .; j_call: TRBJ1-1; cdr3_nt: TGTGCCAGCAGAGGGGGACCTGGGAACACTGAAGCTTTCTTT; cdr3_aa: CASRGGPGNTEAFF